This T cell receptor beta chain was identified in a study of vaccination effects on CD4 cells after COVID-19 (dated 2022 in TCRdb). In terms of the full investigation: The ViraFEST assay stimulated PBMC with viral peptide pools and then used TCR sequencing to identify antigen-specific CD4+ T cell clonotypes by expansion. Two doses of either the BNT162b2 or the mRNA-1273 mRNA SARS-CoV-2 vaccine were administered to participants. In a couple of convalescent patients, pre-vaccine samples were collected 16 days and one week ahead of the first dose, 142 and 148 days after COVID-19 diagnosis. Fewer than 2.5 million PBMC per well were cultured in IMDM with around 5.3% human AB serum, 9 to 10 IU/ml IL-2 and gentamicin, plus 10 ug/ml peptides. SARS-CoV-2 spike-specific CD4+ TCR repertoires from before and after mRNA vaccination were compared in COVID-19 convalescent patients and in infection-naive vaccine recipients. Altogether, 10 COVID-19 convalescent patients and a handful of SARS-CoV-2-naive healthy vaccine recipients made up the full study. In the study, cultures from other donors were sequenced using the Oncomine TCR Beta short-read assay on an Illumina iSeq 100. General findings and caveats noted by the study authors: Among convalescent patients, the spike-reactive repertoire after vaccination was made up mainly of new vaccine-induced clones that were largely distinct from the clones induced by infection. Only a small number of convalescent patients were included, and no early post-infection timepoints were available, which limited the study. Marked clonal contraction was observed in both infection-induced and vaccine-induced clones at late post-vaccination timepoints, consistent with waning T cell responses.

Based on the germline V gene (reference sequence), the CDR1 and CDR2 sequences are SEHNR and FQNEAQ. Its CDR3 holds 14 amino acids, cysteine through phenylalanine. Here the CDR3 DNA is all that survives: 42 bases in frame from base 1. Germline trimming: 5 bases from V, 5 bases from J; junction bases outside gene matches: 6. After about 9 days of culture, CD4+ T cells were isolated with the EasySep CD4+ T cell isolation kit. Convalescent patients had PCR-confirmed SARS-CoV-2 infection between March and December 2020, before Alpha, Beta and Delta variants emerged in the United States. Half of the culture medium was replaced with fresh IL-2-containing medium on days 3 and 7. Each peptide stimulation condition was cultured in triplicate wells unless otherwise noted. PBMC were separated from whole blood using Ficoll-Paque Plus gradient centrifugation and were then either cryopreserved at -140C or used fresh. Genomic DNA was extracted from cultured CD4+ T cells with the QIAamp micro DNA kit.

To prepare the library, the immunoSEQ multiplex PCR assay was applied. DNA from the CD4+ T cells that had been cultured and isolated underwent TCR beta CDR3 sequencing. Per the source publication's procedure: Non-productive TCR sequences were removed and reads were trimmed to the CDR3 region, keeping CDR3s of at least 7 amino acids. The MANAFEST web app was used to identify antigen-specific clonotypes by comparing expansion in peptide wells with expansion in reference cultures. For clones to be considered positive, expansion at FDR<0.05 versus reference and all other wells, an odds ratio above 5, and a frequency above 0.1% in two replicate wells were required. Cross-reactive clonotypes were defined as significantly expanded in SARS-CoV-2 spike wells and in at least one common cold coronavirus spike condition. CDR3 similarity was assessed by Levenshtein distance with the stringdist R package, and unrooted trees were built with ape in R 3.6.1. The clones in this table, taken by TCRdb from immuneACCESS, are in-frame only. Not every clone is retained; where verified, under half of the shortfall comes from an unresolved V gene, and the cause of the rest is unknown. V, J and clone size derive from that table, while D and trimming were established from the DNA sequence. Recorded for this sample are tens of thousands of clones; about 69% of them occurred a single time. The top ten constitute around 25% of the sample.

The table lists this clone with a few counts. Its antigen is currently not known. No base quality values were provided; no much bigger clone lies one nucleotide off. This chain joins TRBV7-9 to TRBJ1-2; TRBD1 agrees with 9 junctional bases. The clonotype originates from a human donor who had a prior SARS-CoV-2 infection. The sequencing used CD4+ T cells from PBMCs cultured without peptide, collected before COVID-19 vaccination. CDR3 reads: CASSRRDRAYGYTF. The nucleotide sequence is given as TGTGCCAGCAGCAGACGGGACAGGGCGTATGGCTACACCTTC.